This TCR beta chain was recorded in a study of blood T cell repertoires in COVID-19. Study summary: Material from acute and convalescent COVID-19 was sourced from the United States, Italy and Spain. Sample material is recorded as cDNA or gDNA derived from T cells, B-cell-depleted T cells, or PBMCs.

Sequenced by immunoSEQ multiplex PCR; TCRdb stores in-frame clones only, minus some. The sample lists about 310,000 clones; 85% were seen once. V lost 0 bases, J lost 2 bases, and 11 bases stayed unmatched. Per the germline V gene, CDR1 is SGHTA and CDR2 is FQGTGA. CDR3 length equals 18 residues. The genes are TRBV7-3 and TRBJ2-3; 7 bases match TRBD1. This clonotype was sampled from a woman aged 25 to 39 who had been exposed to COVID-19. The sample taken for sequencing was PBMCs or T cells enriched from blood (not recorded which). The CDR3 protein is CASSLTTLFGTVTDTQYF. The CDR3 bases are TGTGCCAGCAGCTTAACCACGCTATTCGGGACAGTCACAGATACGCAGTATTTT.